These 22 T cell receptor beta chains were sequenced from one sample in a study of cytomegalovirus exposure and HLA in healthy donors. PCR primers comprised 60 Vbeta and 13 Jbeta primers. Clones were sequenced by immunoSEQ multiplex PCR, and TCRdb holds only the in-frame ones, with some missing. The sample includes under 200,000 clones, around 78% seen only once; the top ten take 12% to 15%. Material: PBMCs. The receptors derive from a woman aged 25 to 39 in good health and CMV-seropositive.

The chain uses TRBV21-1 and TRBJ1-4. TRBV21-1 is marked as a pseudogene. This CDR3 has 18 residues. The CDR3: CASSKETPWTPIAEKLFF. In nucleotides, the CDR3 is TGTGCCAGCAGCAAAGAGACACCTTGGACCCCGATAGCGGAAAAACTGTTTTTT.

This chain's CDR3 is CASSPRRERFGAQYF. CDR3 nucleotide sequence: TGTGCCAGCAGCCCGCGGAGGGAACGGTTCGGGGCCCAGTACTTC. The V and J genes are TRBV7-6 and TRBJ2-5; a possible D gene is TRBD2 (6 bases). Germline V gives CDR1 SGHVS, CDR2 FNYEAQ. This CDR3 has 15 amino acids. Trimming stripped 5 bases from V and 9 bases from J, with 22 bases between. Full variable domain (missing parts from reference TRBV7-6 and TRBJ2-5): GAGVSQSPRYKVTKRGQDVALRCDPISGHVSLYWYRQALGQGPEFLTYFNYEAQQDKSGLPNDRFSAERPEGSISTLTIQRTEQRDSAMYRCASSPRRERFGAQYFGPGTRLLVL.

V and J are TRBV2 and TRBJ1-1; D might be TRBD1 (5 bases). Germline CDR1 reads SNHLY; CDR2 reads FYNNEI. The CDR3 covers 12 residues. Deletions cut 7 bases from V and 5 bases from J, with 11 bases between. The CDR3 spells CASKGPLTEAFF. The DNA of the CDR3 is TGTGCCAGCAAGGGGCCCTTAACTGAAGCTTTCTTT.

This chain links TRBV7-8 with TRBJ2-5; 7 nucleotides match TRBD2. The tail of the sequence fits TRBJ2-7 better, so the J call may be wrong. This CDR3 is built from 15 residues. Germline-derived CDR1 and CDR2 are SGHVS and FQNEAQ. The CDR3 here is CASSFTLGGAYEQYF. The CDR3 DNA is TGTGCCAGCAGCTTTACTTTGGGGGGGGCCTACGAGCAGTACTTC.

The genes are TRBV27 and TRBJ1-1, with D unresolved. The germline V gene has CDR1 MNHEY and CDR2 SMNVEV (reference sequence). The length of the CDR3 is 15 residues. The V gene lost 5 bases and the J gene lost 0 bases, with 13 bases spanning the gap. CDR3 nucleotide sequence: TGTGCCAGCAGTGCTCTACTCCCCATGAACACTGAAGCTTTCTTT. Its protein product is CASSALLPMNTEAFF.

V gene TRBV5-4 combines with J gene TRBJ2-7, with 7 bases identical to TRBD1. CDR3 length: 15 amino acids. Trimming took 0 bases from V and 7 from J; bases not matched to a gene: 10. Germline CDR1 reads SGHNT; CDR2 reads YYREEE (reference sequence). In DNA, the CDR3 is TGTGCCAGCAGCTTGGGGGCAGGGGGATCAAGGGAGCAGTACTTC. The encoded protein is CASSLGAGGSREQYF.

The chain joins TRBV18 to TRBJ2-2, with D maybe TRBD1 (6 bases). Germline V gene lookup returns CDR1 KGHSH and CDR2 LQKENI. The ends were cut back, 0 bases at V and 9 bases at J, with 8 bases in the middle. CDR3 length: 13 residues. The CDR3 is CASSPPGAWELFF. CDR3 nucleotide sequence: TGTGCCAGCTCACCACCGGGGGCCTGGGAGCTGTTTTTT.

The chain has TRBV27 and TRBJ2-1, with a tentative D call TRBD1 (5 bases). Germline V gene data show CDR1 as MNHEY and CDR2 as SMNVEV (reference sequence). The CDR3 is made up of 12 amino acids. Trimming left V 5 bases short and J 9 bases short, with 11 bases between. CDR3 loop: CASSQGTGEQFF. CDR3 coding DNA: TGTGCCAGCAGTCAGGGTACGGGTGAGCAGTTCTTC.

This chain joins TRBV28 and TRBJ2-7; 8 positions match TRBD1. CDR1 and CDR2 from the germline V gene are MDHEN and SYDVKM. The CDR3 totals 15 residues. V shed 5 bases and J 5 bases; nucleotides not matched to a gene: 11. For the CDR3, the DNA is TGTGCCAGCAGTCCAAGAGGCTTACAGGGGGACGAGCAGTACTTC. Translation: CASSPRGLQGDEQYF.

The chain combines TRBV4-3 with TRBJ2-3; 10 bases fit TRBD2. The trim removed 2 bases at V and 5 bases at J, leaving 7 bases unmatched. Germline V lookup: CDR1 LGHNA, CDR2 YSLEER. This CDR3 is built from 16 residues. This chain's CDR3 is CASSQLGLAFQDTQYF. CDR3 nucleotide sequence: TGCGCCAGCAGCCAACTGGGACTAGCGTTTCAAGATACGCAGTATTTT.

This clone was seen more than once but under ten times. CDR3 loop: CASTLRAGFTEAFF. Written as DNA, the CDR3 is TGCGCCAGCACCTTGAGAGCAGGGTTCACTGAAGCTTTCTTT. The V and J genes are TRBV10-2 and TRBJ1-1; D perhaps matches TRBD1 (5 bases). CDR1 is WSHSY and CDR2 is SAAADI in the germline V gene. The CDR3 extends over 14 amino acids. V was cut by 7 bases and J by 4 bases, with 16 bases left in between.

The chain recombines TRBV7-2 with TRBJ1-1, with D uncertain. Deletions cut 3 bases from V and 1 base from J, with 9 bases between. Germline V gene lookup returns CDR1 SGHTA and CDR2 FQGNSA. The CDR3 has 14 amino acids. CDR3 DNA: TGTGCCAGCAGCTTCGCCCGAGGGAACACTGAAGCTTTCTTT. As protein: CASSFARGNTEAFF.

This chain uses TRBV30 with TRBJ2-7; possibly TRBD1 for D (6 bases). CDR3 size: 15 residues. Germline lookup yields CDR1 GTSNPN and CDR2 SVGIG (reference sequence). Trimming stripped 4 bases from V and 4 bases from J, with 20 bases between. The CDR3 DNA reads TGTGCCTGGAACCCAGACAGGTGGGGGTCGTACGAGCAGTACTTC. Encoded protein: CAWNPDRWGSYEQYF.

The J gene is TRBJ2-3, the V gene TRBV30, with 14 bases matching TRBD2. The germline gives CDR1 GTSNPN, CDR2 SVGIG (reference sequence). V was clipped by 4 bases and J by 5 bases; unmatched bases: 8. The CDR3 has 16 amino acids. CDR3 sequence (DNA): TGTGCCTGGACCCCGGGACTAGCGGGAGCGGAAGATACGCAGTATTTT. Protein product: CAWTPGLAGAEDTQYF.

The chain couples TRBV27 to TRBJ2-6, with TRBD2 as a possible D gene (7 bases). V was cut by 6 bases and J by 4 bases, with 16 bases left in between. From germline, CDR1 is MNHEY and CDR2 SMNVEV (reference sequence). The CDR3 has 16 amino acids. The CDR3 sequence: CASSPRGGGGANVLTF. The DNA for the CDR3 is TGTGCCAGCAGCCCTAGGGGGGGAGGAGGGGCCAACGTCCTGACTTTC.

This clone has just one count. The rearrangement joins TRBV7-2 to TRBJ2-1, with 11 bases that match TRBD2. The J segment lost 3 bases and the V segment lost 3 bases, leaving 1 base of the junction unmatched. The CDR3 runs to 15 residues. Germline lookup yields CDR1 SGHTA and CDR2 FQGNSA. The DNA for the CDR3 is TGTGCCAGCAGCTTCGGACTAGCGGGCTACAATGAGCAGTTCTTC. As protein: CASSFGLAGYNEQFF.

The CDR3 reads CASSYSYVGAEQYF. As DNA, the CDR3 is TGTGCCAGCAGTTATAGTTACGTTGGGGCCGAGCAGTACTTC. This chain uses TRBV6-5 with TRBJ2-7, with a tentative D call TRBD1 (5 bases). Germline loops: CDR1 MNHEY, CDR2 SVGAGI. V lost 3 bases, J lost 6 bases, and 15 bases lay in between. The CDR3 consists of 14 residues.

This rearrangement joins TRBV28 to TRBJ1-2; tentative D call: TRBD1 (5 bases). Germline CDR1 and CDR2: MDHEN and SYDVKM. Trimming removed 3 bases at V and 8 bases at J, with 13 bases between. The CDR3 has 13 amino acids. DNA of the CDR3: TGTGCCAGCAGTTTGGGGGGACGATCCGGCTACACCTTC. It is translated as CASSLGGRSGYTF.

The V and J genes are TRBV9 and TRBJ1-5, with D perhaps matching TRBD1 (5 bases). Germline CDR1 and CDR2: SGDLS and YYNGEE. V lost 3 bases and J lost 0, with 10 bases in between. The CDR3 spans 15 residues. This CDR3 reads CASSATAYSNQPQHF. CDR3 sequence (DNA): TGTGCCAGCAGCGCGACAGCTTATAGCAATCAGCCCCAGCATTTT.

Written as DNA, the CDR3 is TGTGCCAGCAGCTCCGGGGGAGCTGCAGGAGCCTCCTACGAGCAGTACTTC. Translation gives CASSSGGAAGASYEQYF. The genes are TRBV7-6 and TRBJ2-7, with a possible D match to TRBD2 (6 bases). Germline lookup yields CDR1 SGHVS and CDR2 FNYEAQ. V was clipped by 4 bases and J by 0 bases, with 19 bases between them. The CDR3 is made up of 17 amino acids.

This clone occurred a few times. The rearrangement joins TRBV19 to TRBJ2-7; the match to TRBD1 covers 7 bases. V gave up 5 bases and J gave up 2 bases; unmatched junction bases: 9. This CDR3 is 15 amino acids long. Germline CDR1 is LNHDA and CDR2 is SQIVND (reference sequence). CDR3 sequence: CASSPDRVGAYEQYF. The CDR3 DNA sequence: TGTGCCAGTAGTCCAGACAGGGTTGGTGCCTACGAGCAGTACTTC.

The CDR3, as DNA: TGTGCCAGCAGCTTATGGGACAGCCGCATGAAAAACATTCAGTACTTC. It codes for CASSLWDSRMKNIQYF. The rearrangement links TRBV7-2 to TRBJ2-4; 7 bases match TRBD1. Germline loops: CDR1 SGHTA, CDR2 FQGNSA. The V and J ends lost 2 bases and 4 bases, in that order; junction bases with no gene match: 8. CDR3 length equals 16 residues. The entire variable domain, with the rest obtained from reference TRBV7-2 and TRBJ2-4, is as follows: GAGVSQSPSNKVTEKGKDVELRCDPISGHTALYWYRQSLGQGLEFLIYFQGNSAPDKSGLPSDRFSAERTGGSVSTLTIQRTQQEDSAVYLCASSLWDSRMKNIQYFGAGTRLSVL.